The text below deals with one TCR beta chain. The target antigen is unknown. This sample also contains other DNA sequences that code for the same CDR3. These data come from a study of graft-versus-host responses after intestinal transplantation. Background on the study: Every transplant recipient was induced with anti-thymocyte globulin, then maintained on tacrolimus and steroids for two to three years.

Repertoires were generated with immunoSEQ multiplex PCR, while TCRdb's copy carries only in-frame clones and drops some. Here the sample spans about 120,000 clones, about 92% being singletons. The CDR3 loop spans 12 amino acids. V gave up 3 bases and J gave up 2 bases, with 2 bases separating them. From germline, CDR1 is LNHDA and CDR2 SQIVND (reference sequence). Findings of the study overall: There was an association between peak levels of circulating GvH clones and early post-transplant HvG declines.

This TCR was recovered from a human donor who was the organ donor for an intestinal transplant. The sample here was unstimulated CD8+ T cells sorted from spleen or lymph node cells, taken before transplant. The chain has TRBV19 and TRBJ1-5; D gene ambiguous. The CDR3 reads CASSIGNQPQHF. The CDR3 bases are TGTGCCAGTAGTATTGGCAATCAGCCCCAGCATTTT.